This entry lists 6 T cell receptor beta chains sequenced from one sample in a study of early T cells in non-severe SARS-CoV-2 infection. One entry per CDR3 protein, called by TCRdb with MiXCR from the 5' RACE reads. The repertoire includes roughly 47,000 distinct CDR3 sequences, less than 30% of them detected once, and approximately 4.5% sits in the top ten. The material sequenced was whole blood, taken at baseline. These receptors originate from an adult who was a healthcare worker with PCR-confirmed SARS-CoV-2 infection or an uninfected control (not recorded which).

This clonotype appeared many times. CDR3 DNA: TGCAGCGTTGAAGCCGGGACAGCTTCCTACGAGCAGTACTTC. The encoded protein is CSVEAGTASYEQYF. The chain recombines TRBV29-1 with TRBJ2-7; TRBD1 agrees at 7 bases. The V and J ends lost 1 base and 1 base, in that order; junction bases with no gene match: 4. Germline assignment: CDR1 SQVTM and CDR2 ANQGSEA. The CDR3 consists of 14 residues.

This clonotype occurred a few times. This chain's CDR3 is CSVEGGEDYGYTF. CDR3 nucleotides: TGCAGCGTTGAGGGGGGCGAGGACTATGGCTACACCTTC. The chain uses TRBV29-1 and TRBJ1-2; perhaps TRBD1 as D (6 bases). Per the germline V gene, CDR1 is SQVTM and CDR2 is ANQGSEA. Trimming pared 3 bases from V and 3 bases from J, leaving 11 bases between. The CDR3 loop spans 13 amino acids.

This clonotype appeared a few times. The chain has TRBV7-9 and TRBJ1-5; 9 nucleotides line up with TRBD1. This CDR3 is 13 amino acids long. The trim removed 1 base at V and 10 bases at J, leaving 2 bases unmatched. Germline V gives CDR1 SEHNR, CDR2 FQNEAQ (reference sequence). CDR3 sequence reads: CASSLGTGEPQHF. The CDR3 DNA reads TGTGCCAGCAGCTTAGGGACAGGGGAACCCCAGCATTTT.

The chain employs TRBV11-1 and TRBJ1-1; D is possibly TRBD1 (6 bases). CDR1 is SGHAT and CDR2 is FQDESV in the germline V gene (reference sequence). The CDR3 contains 16 residues. Trimming removed 4 bases at V and 4 bases at J, with 19 bases between. CDR3 in DNA: TGTGCCAGCAGCTCTGACATGACAGGAGTGAGCACTGAAGCTTTCTTT. Translating gives CASSSDMTGVSTEAFF.

This clonotype was found many times. The chain combines TRBV7-6 with TRBJ1-6, with D unresolved. Trimming pared 5 bases from V and 7 bases from J, leaving 21 bases between. This CDR3 spans 17 amino acids. Germline CDR1 and CDR2: SGHVS and FNYEAQ. CDR3 sequence reads: CASSPTSSRAGNSPLHF. The CDR3 nucleotides are TGTGCCAGCAGCCCGACTTCTTCACGGGCCGGGAATTCACCCCTCCACTTT. The full variable domain, completed using reference TRBV7-6 and TRBJ1-6, is GAGVSQSPRYKVTKRGQDVALRCDPISGHVSLYWYRQALGQGPEFLTYFNYEAQQDKSGLPNDRFSAERPEGSISTLTIQRTEQRDSAMYRCASSPTSSRAGNSPLHFGNGTRLTVT.

Only a few counts were recorded for this clonotype. J is TRBJ2-3 and V is TRBV12-3 or TRBV12-4; TRBD2 might be the D (5 bases). The CDR3 loop spans 12 amino acids. V shed 6 bases and J shed 7 bases, with 11 bases lying between them. The CDR3 sequence: CASRPPGNTQYF. For the CDR3, the DNA is TGTGCCAGCAGACCGCCGGGGAATACGCAGTATTTT.